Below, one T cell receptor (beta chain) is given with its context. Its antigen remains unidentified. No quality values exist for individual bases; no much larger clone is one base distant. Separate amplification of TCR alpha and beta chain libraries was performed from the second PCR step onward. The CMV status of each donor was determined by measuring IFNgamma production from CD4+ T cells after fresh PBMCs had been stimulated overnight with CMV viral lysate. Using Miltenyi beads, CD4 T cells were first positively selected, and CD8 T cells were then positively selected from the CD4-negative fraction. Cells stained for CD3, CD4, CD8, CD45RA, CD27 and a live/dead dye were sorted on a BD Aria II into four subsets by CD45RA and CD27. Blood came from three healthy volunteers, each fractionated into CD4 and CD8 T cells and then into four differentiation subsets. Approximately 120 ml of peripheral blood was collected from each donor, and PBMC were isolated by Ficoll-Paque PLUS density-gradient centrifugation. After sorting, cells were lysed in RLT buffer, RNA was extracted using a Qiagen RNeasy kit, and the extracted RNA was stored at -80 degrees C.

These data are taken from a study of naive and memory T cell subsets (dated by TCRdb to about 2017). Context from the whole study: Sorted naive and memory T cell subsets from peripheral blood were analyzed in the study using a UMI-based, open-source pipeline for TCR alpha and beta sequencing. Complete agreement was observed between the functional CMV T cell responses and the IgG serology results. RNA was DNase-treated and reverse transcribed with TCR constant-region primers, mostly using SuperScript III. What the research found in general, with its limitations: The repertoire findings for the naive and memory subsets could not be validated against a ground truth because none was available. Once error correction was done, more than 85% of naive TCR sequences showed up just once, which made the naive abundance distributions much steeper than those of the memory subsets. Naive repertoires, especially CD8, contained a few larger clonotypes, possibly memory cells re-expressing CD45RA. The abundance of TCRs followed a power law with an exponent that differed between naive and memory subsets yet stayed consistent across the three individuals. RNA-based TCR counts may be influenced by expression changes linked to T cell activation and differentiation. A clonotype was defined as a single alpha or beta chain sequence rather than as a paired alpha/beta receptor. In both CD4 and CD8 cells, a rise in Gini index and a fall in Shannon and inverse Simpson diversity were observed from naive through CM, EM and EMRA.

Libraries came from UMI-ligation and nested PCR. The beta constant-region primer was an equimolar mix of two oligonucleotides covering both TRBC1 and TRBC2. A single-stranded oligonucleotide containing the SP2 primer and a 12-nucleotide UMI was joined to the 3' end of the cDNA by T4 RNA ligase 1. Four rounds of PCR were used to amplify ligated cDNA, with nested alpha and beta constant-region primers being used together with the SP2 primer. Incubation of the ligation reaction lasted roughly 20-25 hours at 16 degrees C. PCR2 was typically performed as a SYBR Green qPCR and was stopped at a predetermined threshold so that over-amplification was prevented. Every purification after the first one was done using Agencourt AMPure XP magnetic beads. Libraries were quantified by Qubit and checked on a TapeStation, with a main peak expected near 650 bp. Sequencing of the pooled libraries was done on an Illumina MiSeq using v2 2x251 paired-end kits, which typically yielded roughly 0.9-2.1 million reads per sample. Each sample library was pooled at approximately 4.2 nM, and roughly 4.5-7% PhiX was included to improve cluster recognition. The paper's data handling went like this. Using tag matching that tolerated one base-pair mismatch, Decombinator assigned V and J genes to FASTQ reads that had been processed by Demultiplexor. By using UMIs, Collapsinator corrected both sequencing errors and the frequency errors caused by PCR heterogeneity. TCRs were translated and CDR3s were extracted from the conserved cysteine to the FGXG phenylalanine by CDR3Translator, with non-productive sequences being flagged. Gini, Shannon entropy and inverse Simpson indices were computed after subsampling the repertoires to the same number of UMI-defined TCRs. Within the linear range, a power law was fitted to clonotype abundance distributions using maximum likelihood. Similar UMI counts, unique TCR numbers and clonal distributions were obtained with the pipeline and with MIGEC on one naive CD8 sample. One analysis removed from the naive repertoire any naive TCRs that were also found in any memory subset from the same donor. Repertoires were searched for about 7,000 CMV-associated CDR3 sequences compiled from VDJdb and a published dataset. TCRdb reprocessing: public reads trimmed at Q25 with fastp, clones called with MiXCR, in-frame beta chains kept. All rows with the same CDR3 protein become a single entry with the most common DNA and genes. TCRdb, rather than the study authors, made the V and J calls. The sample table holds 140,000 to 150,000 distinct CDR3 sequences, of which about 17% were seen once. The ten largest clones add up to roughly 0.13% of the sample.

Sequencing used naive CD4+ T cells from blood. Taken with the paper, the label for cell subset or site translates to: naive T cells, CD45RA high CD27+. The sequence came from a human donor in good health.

The nucleotide sequence reads TGTGCCAGCAGGCGGGGGGGGCGATCTAATGAAAAACTGTTTTTT. Its amino acids are CASRRGGRSNEKLFF. The chain uses TRBV12-3 or TRBV12-4 and TRBJ1-4; perhaps TRBD1 is the D gene, with 6 bases matching. Trimming costs V 6 bases and J 3 bases, and their ends lie 14 bases apart. From the cysteine up to the phenylalanine, the CDR3 has a length of 15 residues. Just CDR3 DNA is preserved here, 45 bases in frame from base 1.